The 6 T cell receptor beta chains in this list originate from one sample, sequenced in a study of tumor T cells in aggressive B-cell lymphoma. Here immunoSEQ multiplex PCR was the method, and the copy in TCRdb shows in-frame clones only, minus some. The sample records 9,500 to 12,000 clones, roughly 90% being singletons. What was sequenced was tumor tissue. These receptors all come from an adult with diffuse large B cell lymphoma.

This clone has just one count. The V gene is TRBV7-2, the J gene TRBJ1-5; 7 positions agree with TRBD1. This CDR3 region has 14 residues. After removal of 5 bases from V and 6 bases from J, the junction contained 7 bases not matched to a gene. Germline V gene data show CDR1 as SGHTA and CDR2 as FQGNSA. The CDR3 is CASSNQGGIQPQHF. The CDR3 DNA is TGTGCCAGCAGCAATCAGGGGGGTATTCAGCCCCAGCATTTT.

In its sample, this clone was seen once. The chain links TRBV6-1 to TRBJ1-1; perhaps TRBD1 as D (6 bases). The V end was cut by 8 bases, the J end by 0 bases, with 16 bases between. Germline lookup yields CDR1 MNHNS and CDR2 SASEGT. The CDR3 sequence is 15 residues long. CDR3 DNA sequence: TGTGCCAGCCGCCCAGGGGTTACAATGAACACTGAAGCTTTCTTT. Residues: CASRPGVTMNTEAFF.

V and J are TRBV7-2 and TRBJ2-5; the D gene is possibly TRBD1 (5 bases). V lost 1 base and J 3 bases, leaving 6 bases between the germline ends. CDR3 length: 13 residues. Germline CDR1 SGHTA, CDR2 FQGNSA. The CDR3 protein is CASSLGQKETQYF. CDR3 coding DNA: TGTGCCAGCAGCTTAGGACAGAAAGAGACCCAGTACTTC.

The V and J genes are TRBV28 and TRBJ2-5; a weak D match, TRBD2 (6 bases). This CDR3 is 15 amino acids long. Trimming stripped 3 bases from V and 1 base from J, with 12 bases between. CDR1 and CDR2 (germline): MDHEN, SYDVKM. The CDR3 protein is CASSLSAGIQETQYF. CDR3 nucleotides: TGTGCCAGCAGTTTGTCAGCGGGCATCCAAGAGACCCAGTACTTC.

The V gene is TRBV29-1, the J gene TRBJ2-1, with D possibly being TRBD1 (6 bases). This CDR3 comprises 15 residues. Germline values: CDR1 SQVTM, CDR2 ANQGSEA. Trimming pared 6 bases from V and 0 bases from J, leaving 15 bases between. Here the CDR3 reads CSVPRGQSSYNEQFF. For the CDR3, the DNA is TGCAGCGTCCCAAGAGGACAGAGCTCCTACAATGAGCAGTTCTTC.

The chain employs TRBV11-2 and TRBJ2-5; D not certain. Germline CDR1 reads SGHAT; CDR2 reads FQNNGV. The germline V and J ends were trimmed by 5 bases and 4 bases, with 8 bases remaining between them. The CDR3 contains 12 residues. In nucleotides, the CDR3 is TGTGCCAGCAGCAAACTACGAGAGACCCAGTACTTC. Encoded protein: CASSKLRETQYF. Filled out from reference TRBV11-2 and TRBJ2-5, the complete variable domain reads EAGVAQSPRYKIIEKRQSVAFWCNPISGHATLYWYQQILGQGPKLLIQFQNNGVVDDSQLPKDRFSAERLKGVDSTLKIQPAKLEDSAVYLCASSKLRETQYFGPGTRLLVL.